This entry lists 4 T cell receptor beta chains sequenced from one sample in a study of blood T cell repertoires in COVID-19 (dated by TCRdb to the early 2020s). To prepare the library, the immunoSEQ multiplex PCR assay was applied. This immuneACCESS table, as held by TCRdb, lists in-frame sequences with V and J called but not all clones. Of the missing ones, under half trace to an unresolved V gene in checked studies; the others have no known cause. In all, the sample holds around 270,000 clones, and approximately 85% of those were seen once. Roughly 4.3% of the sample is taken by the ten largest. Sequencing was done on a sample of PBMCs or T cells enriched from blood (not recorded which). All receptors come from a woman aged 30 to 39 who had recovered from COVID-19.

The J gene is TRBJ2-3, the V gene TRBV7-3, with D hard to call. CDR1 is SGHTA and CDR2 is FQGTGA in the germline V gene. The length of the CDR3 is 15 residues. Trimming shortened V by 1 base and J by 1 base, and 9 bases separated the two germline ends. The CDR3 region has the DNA TGTGCCAGCAGCTTAAATCCCCGGGGCACAGATACGCAGTATTTT. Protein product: CASSLNPRGTDTQYF.

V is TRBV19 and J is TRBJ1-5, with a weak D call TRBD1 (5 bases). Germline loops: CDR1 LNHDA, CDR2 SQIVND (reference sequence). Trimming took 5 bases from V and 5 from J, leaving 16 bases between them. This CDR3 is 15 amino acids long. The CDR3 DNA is TGTGCCAGTAGTCCCGCAGGGATTCAATATCAGCCCCAGCATTTT. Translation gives CASSPAGIQYQPQHF.

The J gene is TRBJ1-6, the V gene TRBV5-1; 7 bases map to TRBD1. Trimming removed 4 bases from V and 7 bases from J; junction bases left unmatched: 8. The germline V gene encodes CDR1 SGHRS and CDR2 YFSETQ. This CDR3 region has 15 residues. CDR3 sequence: CASSRETGWNSPLHF. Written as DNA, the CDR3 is TGCGCCAGCAGCCGAGAGACAGGGTGGAATTCACCCCTCCACTTT.

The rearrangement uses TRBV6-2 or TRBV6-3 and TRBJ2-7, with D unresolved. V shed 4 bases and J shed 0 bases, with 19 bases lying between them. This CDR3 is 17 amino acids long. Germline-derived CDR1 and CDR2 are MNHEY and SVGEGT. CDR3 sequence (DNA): TGTGCCAGCAGTTCTCCATCGGGTGATTCCCACTCCTACGAGCAGTACTTC. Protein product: CASSSPSGDSHSYEQYF.